Listed below are T cell receptor beta chains from one sample, sequenced in a study of blood T cell repertoires in COVID-19. Only in-frame clones appear in the TCRdb table, and some are missing; sequencing was by immunoSEQ multiplex PCR. The table includes 70,000 or so clones, under 85% detected once. The specimen was peripheral blood. All receptors derive from a man aged 60-69 years with acute or convalescent COVID-19. The conserved cysteine and the conserved F or W are not part of the CDR3 here. Fields, in order: CDR3 protein, CDR3 length, J gene, V gene.

ASSSGTGNSPLH,12,TRBJ1-6,TRBV5-1
ASSRGRARGNTEAF,14,TRBJ1-1,TRBV7-9
ASSLELAGGPRADTQY,16,TRBJ2-3,TRBV11-2
ATSREAADGYT,11,TRBJ1-2,TRBV15
ASPSGGRDTQY,11,TRBJ2-3,TRBV21-1
ASSHRGSNQETQY,13,TRBJ2-5,TRBV13
ASSPLATGAYNSPLH,15,TRBJ1-6,TRBV19
ASSSQGWEKLF,11,TRBJ1-4,TRBV5-8
ASSKDEGFFTEAF,13,TRBJ1-1,TRBV21-1
ATTSGGGTDTQY,12,TRBJ2-3,TRBV10-3
ASSPSGGGLSYEQY,14,TRBJ2-7,TRBV7-2
ASRMREQF,8,TRBJ2-1,TRBV6-5
ASSLASALDTQY,12,TRBJ2-3,TRBV5-1
ASSYQGKVEAF,11,TRBJ1-1,TRBV7-9
ASSIAPGQGDYGYT,14,TRBJ1-2,TRBV19
ASSLGLAGWTDTQY,14,TRBJ2-3,TRBV5-4
ASSLIGEGAKNIQY,14,TRBJ2-4,TRBV5-6
ATSRTGVAVTTEAF,14,TRBJ1-1,TRBV15
ASSLLTGGSATNEKLF,16,TRBJ1-4,TRBV5-6
ASSQGGGGLRIDNEQF,16,TRBJ2-1,TRBV4-2
ASSYQRGEEY,10,TRBJ2-3,TRBV12-3/TRBV12-4
ASSPSGGYNYGYT,13,TRBJ1-2,TRBV18
ATSDSRVRSGANVLT,15,TRBJ2-6,TRBV24-1
ASSVVGGRSSYNEQF,15,TRBJ2-1,TRBV9
ASSLRQGDTGELF,13,TRBJ2-2,TRBV5-1
ASSLGRGMYQETQY,14,TRBJ2-5,TRBV11-3
ATSSDLLGRGYT,12,TRBJ1-2,TRBV15
ATGTGVLYEQY,11,TRBJ2-7,TRBV12-3/TRBV12-4
ASSFRETQY,9,TRBJ2-5,TRBV25-1
AWRASRTSPLH,11,TRBJ1-6,TRBV30
ASSIAGTGVVDTQY,14,TRBJ2-3,TRBV19
ASSPRTELSEAF,12,TRBJ1-1,TRBV4-2
ASSLARQGAAVLT,13,TRBJ2-6,TRBV5-8
ASSLEQGTHERQY,13,TRBJ2-7,TRBV7-2
ASTPGGSPGGELF,13,TRBJ2-2,TRBV7-2
ASSRVSGASYEQY,13,TRBJ2-7,TRBV6-5
ASSLGLGGRIDRTYGYT,17,TRBJ1-2,TRBV11-2
ASSGLRDSPQH,11,TRBJ1-5,TRBV10-1
ASSFRQGTYEQY,12,TRBJ2-7,TRBV13
ASSLMRQANEKLF,13,TRBJ1-4,TRBV5-1
AIRNRDNRNTIY,12,TRBJ1-3,TRBV10-3
ASQTGIPADTQY,12,TRBJ2-3,TRBV5-6
ATSDKSGGSYNEQF,14,TRBJ2-1,TRBV24-1
ASSLTPNAGEETQY,14,TRBJ2-5,TRBV27
ASSEWGASTEAF,12,TRBJ1-1,TRBV6-1